The 21 T cell receptor beta chains reported below all come from one sample, sequenced in a study of cytomegalovirus exposure and HLA in healthy donors. This PCR relied on a set of 60 Vbeta primers and 13 Jbeta primers. TCRdb's table, derived via immunoSEQ multiplex PCR, lists solely in-frame clones and lacks some. This table holds some 97,000 clones, about 75% found once. Sequences were obtained from PBMCs. All receptors derive from a male donor in good health and CMV-seropositive.

CDR3 amino acids: CASSFWGPTYEQYF. The CDR3 DNA reads TGTGCCAGCAGCTTTTGGGGCCCGACCTACGAGCAGTACTTC. V is TRBV5-5 and J is TRBJ2-7, with a possible D match to TRBD1 (5 bases). V lost 2 bases and J 2 bases, leaving 11 bases between the germline ends. The length of the CDR3 is 14 residues. Germline assignment: CDR1 SGHKS and CDR2 YYEKEE (reference sequence).

To note about this clone: Different DNA sequences within this sample yield the same CDR3. The chain employs TRBV4-3 and TRBJ2-7; TRBD1 matches at 9 bases. J gave up 4 bases and V 3 bases, and 1 base lay outside the gene matches. Per germline, CDR1 LGHNA and CDR2 YSLEER. This CDR3 has 13 residues. The CDR3 loop reads CASSQDRGYEQYF. The CDR3 DNA reads as TGCGCCAGCAGCCAGGACAGGGGATACGAGCAGTACTTC.

This clone was counted between two and nine times. The chain links TRBV2 to TRBJ2-7; TRBD1 matches at 7 bases. The J segment lost 4 bases and the V segment lost 10 bases, leaving 4 bases of the junction unmatched. The germline gives CDR1 SNHLY, CDR2 FYNNEI. There are 11 residues in the CDR3. The chain's CDR3 is CATDRQYEQYF. The CDR3 DNA is TGTGCCACGGACAGGCAATACGAGCAGTACTTC.

V is TRBV6-1 and J is TRBJ1-1; TRBD1 is a possible D gene (6 bases). V gave up 4 bases and J gave up 2 bases, with 11 bases separating them. Germline values: CDR1 MNHNS, CDR2 SASEGT. The CDR3 covers 14 residues. The CDR3 DNA reads TGTGCCAGCAGTGTACAGGGCACCAACACTGAAGCTTTCTTT. Translated, it gives CASSVQGTNTEAFF.

The chain couples TRBV7-2 to TRBJ1-5, with 9 bases matching TRBD1. Germline CDR1 and CDR2: SGHTA and FQGNSA. V was pared by 1 base and J by 5 bases, with 3 bases of the junction left unmatched. There are 15 residues in the CDR3. The CDR3: CASSLVQGAYQPQHF. CDR3 bases: TGTGCCAGCAGCTTAGTACAGGGGGCCTATCAGCCCCAGCATTTT. Together with reference TRBV7-2 and TRBJ1-5, the CDR3 gives the full variable domain: GAGVSQSPSNKVTEKGKDVELRCDPISGHTALYWYRQSLGQGLEFLIYFQGNSAPDKSGLPSDRFSAERTGGSVSTLTIQRTQQEDSAVYLCASSLVQGAYQPQHFGDGTRLSIL.

The chain has TRBV9 and TRBJ2-1; 8 bases are shared with TRBD1. Germline V lookup: CDR1 SGDLS, CDR2 YYNGEE. CDR3 size: 15 residues. The ends lost 4 bases at V and 1 base at J; junction bases unmatched: 4. The CDR3 is CASSPRDRSYNEQFF. The DNA of the CDR3 is TGTGCCAGCAGCCCGCGGGACAGGTCCTACAATGAGCAGTTCTTC.

The gene calls are TRBV7-3 and TRBJ2-2, with 7 bases fitting TRBD2. CDR1 is SGHTA, CDR2 FQGTGA, per germline. The junction had 0 bases not matched to a gene; V was cut back by 1 base and J by 1 base. CDR3 length equals 15 residues. CDR3 amino acids: CASSLSGGNTGELFF. CDR3 in DNA: TGTGCCAGCAGCTTAAGCGGGGGGAACACCGGGGAGCTGTTTTTT.

The J gene is TRBJ1-1, the V gene TRBV7-9, with 10 positions matching TRBD1. This CDR3 contains 16 residues. V lost 6 bases and J lost 0; bases outside the gene matches: 7. Looked up from germline, CDR1 is SEHNR and CDR2 is FQNEAQ (reference sequence). CDR3 sequence reads: CASRLRDRGMNTEAFF. The CDR3 coding sequence is TGTGCCAGCAGGCTCCGGGACAGGGGAATGAACACTGAAGCTTTCTTT.

The chain combines TRBV19 with TRBJ1-5, with D perhaps matching TRBD1 (6 bases). The CDR3 has 15 amino acids. V was shortened by 5 bases and J by 3 bases, with 14 bases between the two germline ends. CDR1 is LNHDA and CDR2 is SQIVND in the germline V gene (reference sequence). The CDR3 coding sequence is TGTGCCAGTAGTGTGGGAGGGGGTCACAATCAGCCCCAGCATTTT. Protein product: CASSVGGGHNQPQHF.

The chain uses TRBV10-3 and TRBJ1-1; D is possibly TRBD1 (5 bases). The CDR3 runs 14 residues. The germline CDR1 and CDR2 sequences are ENHRY and SYGVKD. The V gene lost 4 bases and the J gene lost 3 bases, with 12 bases spanning the gap. The CDR3 bases are TGTGCCATCAGTGTCGCAGGGCAGGACACTGAAGCTTTCTTT. This codes for CAISVAGQDTEAFF.

This clone has just a few counts. V and J are TRBV5-4 and TRBJ2-5; 9 bases fit TRBD1. This CDR3 spans 16 amino acids. The germline CDR1 and CDR2 sequences are SGHNT and YYREEE (reference sequence). V lost 2 bases and J lost 3; bases outside the gene matches: 8. The CDR3 reads CASSLSPGTGKETQYF. CDR3 nucleotide sequence: TGTGCCAGCAGCTTAAGCCCCGGGACAGGGAAAGAGACCCAGTACTTC. The full variable domain, in which reference TRBV5-4 and TRBJ2-5 provide the parts outside the CDR3, is ETGVTQSPTHLIKTRGQQVTLRCSSQSGHNTVSWYQQALGQGPQFIFQYYREEENGRGNFPPRFSGLQFPNYSSELNVNALELDDSALYLCASSLSPGTGKETQYFGPGTRLLVL.

This clone occurred once. The CDR3 DNA follows: TGTGCCAGCAGCTTGGGGGGGGGAGTTGCGGAGACCCAGTACTTC. Its protein product is CASSLGGGVAETQYF. V usage is TRBV5-6 and J usage is TRBJ2-5, with 7 bases matching TRBD2. CDR3 length: 15 amino acids. J was trimmed by 5 bases and V by 0 bases; bases with no gene match: 7. From germline, CDR1 is SGHDT and CDR2 YYEEEE.

The V call is TRBV30, the J call TRBJ2-5; 7 bases are shared with TRBD1. CDR3 length: 15 residues. Germline trimming cut 1 base from V and 5 bases from J; bases unmatched to any gene: 10. Per germline, CDR1 GTSNPN and CDR2 SVGIG (reference sequence). CDR3 in amino acids: CAWSASTGSGETQYF. CDR3 bases: TGTGCCTGGAGTGCCTCGACAGGGAGTGGCGAGACCCAGTACTTC.

This chain links TRBV25-1 with TRBJ1-2; tentative D call: TRBD1 (6 bases). Germline values: CDR1 MGHDK, CDR2 SYGVNS. The V end was cut by 6 bases, the J end by 5 bases, with 13 bases between. The CDR3 is 13 residues long. CDR3 residues: CASSGTGWYGYTF. In nucleotides, the CDR3 is TGTGCCAGCAGCGGAACAGGGTGGTATGGCTACACCTTC.

The chain links TRBV4-3 to TRBJ1-2; D is unresolved. Germline assignment: CDR1 LGHNA and CDR2 YSLEER. This CDR3 has 15 residues. Trimming pared 0 bases from V and 9 bases from J, leaving 17 bases between. The CDR3 loop is CASSQDLAEGLSYTF. The CDR3 DNA follows: TGCGCCAGCAGCCAAGATTTAGCGGAGGGCTTAAGCTACACCTTC.

CDR3 sequence reads: CASSFMTGRNTDTQYF. In nucleotides, the CDR3 is TGTGCCAGCAGCTTCATGACAGGGAGAAACACAGATACGCAGTATTTT. The chain employs TRBV7-2 and TRBJ2-3; 7 bases align to TRBD1. Germline assignment: CDR1 SGHTA and CDR2 FQGNSA. The CDR3 is made up of 16 amino acids. With 3 bases clipped from V and 2 bases from J, the junction kept 8 bases outside the gene matches.

The rearrangement links TRBV11-3 to TRBJ1-3, with TRBD1 matching over 7 bases. V gave up 5 bases and J gave up 0 bases; unmatched junction bases: 10. In germline, CDR1 is SGHNT, CDR2 YENEEA. The CDR3 runs to 17 residues. CDR3 sequence reads: CASSPGQLSRSGNTIYF. The CDR3 nucleotides read TGTGCCAGCAGCCCGGGACAGCTGTCTCGCTCTGGAAACACCATATATTTT.

This clone was counted a few times. The chain uses TRBV19 and TRBJ2-3; 10 positions match TRBD1. The J segment lost 6 bases and the V segment lost 6 bases, leaving 12 bases of the junction unmatched. The CDR3 runs to 16 residues. CDR1 and CDR2 from the germline V gene are LNHDA and SQIVND (reference sequence). The CDR3 loop is CASRQGWDRGSDTQYF. CDR3 bases: TGTGCCAGTAGGCAGGGGTGGGACAGGGGATCTGATACGCAGTATTTT. Filled out from reference TRBV19 and TRBJ2-3, the complete variable domain reads DGGITQSPKYLFRKEGQNVTLSCEQNLNHDAMYWYRQDPGQGLRLIYYSQIVNDFQKGDIAEGYSVSREKKESFPLTVTSAQKNPTAFYLCASRQGWDRGSDTQYFGPGTRLTVL.

This clone has only a few counts. The J gene is TRBJ1-1, the V gene TRBV6-1; TRBD1 matches at 8 bases. This CDR3 is 15 amino acids long. In germline, CDR1 is MNHNS, CDR2 SASEGT. V shed 5 bases, J shed 4 bases, and the junction held 9 bases outside the gene matches. The CDR3 DNA sequence: TGTGCCAGCAGTCCCCAGACAGGGGCGAGCACTGAAGCTTTCTTT. Translated: CASSPQTGASTEAFF.

The chain has TRBV4-1 and TRBJ1-5; 10 nucleotides match TRBD1. After removal of 1 base from V and 7 bases from J, the junction contained 7 bases not matched to a gene. This CDR3 contains 16 residues. The V gene's germline CDR1 is MGHRA and CDR2 YSYEKL. The CDR3 DNA follows: TGCGCCAGCAGCCAAGTTCGACAGGGGGCCGGACAGCCCCAGCATTTT. This encodes CASSQVRQGAGQPQHF.

This clone showed up just once. This rearrangement joins TRBV5-4 to TRBJ2-2, with TRBD1 identical over 7 bases. Per germline, CDR1 SGHNT and CDR2 YYREEE (reference sequence). V trimming: 4 bases; J trimming: 2 bases; junction bases outside the gene matches: 5. CDR3 length: 15 residues. DNA for the CDR3: TGTGCCAGCAGCCAGGACAGGATTAACACCGGGGAGCTGTTTTTT. Translation: CASSQDRINTGELFF.